Each of the 23 T cell receptor beta chains below was sequenced from the same sample in a study of blood T cells in healthy people across ages. The use of a sample-barcoded 5' primer and a J-beta primer mix characterized a second PCR of about 6 to 11 cycles. TCRdb reprocessed the 5' RACE reads with MiXCR, giving one entry per CDR3 protein. The table shows 1 million or so distinct CDR3 sequences, with around 45% occurring only once. Sequenced: blood. Receptors originate from a woman aged 55-69 years in good health.

A few counts support this clonotype. The J gene is TRBJ2-5, the V gene TRBV21-1; TRBD2, the table's D call, was not compared with the DNA. TRBV21-1 is given as a pseudogene. The CDR3 loop spans 18 amino acids. The CDR3 reads CASSKESSGRAIQETQYF. CDR3 in DNA: TGTGCCAGCAGCAAAGAGTCTAGCGGGAGGGCCATCCAAGAGACCCAGTACTTC.

The table lists this clonotype with a few counts. The chain links TRBV3-1 to TRBJ2-1; TRBD2 matches 14 bases. J gave up 6 bases and V 4 bases, and 5 bases lay outside the gene matches. The CDR3 spans 16 residues. Looked up from germline, CDR1 is LGHDT and CDR2 is YNNKEL (reference sequence). The CDR3 sequence is CASSPGLAGGGNEQFF. The CDR3 bases are TGTGCCAGCAGCCCTGGACTAGCGGGAGGAGGCAATGAGCAGTTCTTC.

The chain links TRBV20-1 to TRBJ2-3, with D tentatively TRBD2 (5 bases). Germline-derived CDR1 and CDR2 are DFQATT and SNEGSKA (reference sequence). Trimming cost V 2 bases and J 4 bases, with 13 bases left between them. The CDR3 covers 14 residues. The CDR3 DNA is TGCAGTGCTAGAAGGTCGGGGAGTTCAGATACGCAGTATTTT. Protein sequence: CSARRSGSSDTQYF.

This clonotype was seen repeatedly, ten times or more. This chain joins TRBV3-1 and TRBJ2-3; D ambiguous. Germline V lookup: CDR1 LGHDT, CDR2 YNNKEL (reference sequence). Between the trimmed V and J ends, which lost 6 bases and 1 base, there was a span of 8 bases. CDR3 length: 13 residues. The CDR3 nucleotides read TGTGCCAGCAGACCTTCTGGCACAGATACGCAGTATTTT. It encodes CASRPSGTDTQYF.

V usage is TRBV18 and J usage is TRBJ2-7; D not resolved. The V gene's germline CDR1 is KGHSH and CDR2 LQKENI. Trimming removed 3 bases at V and 1 base at J, with 13 bases between. The CDR3 sequence is 15 residues long. The CDR3 bases are TGTGCCAGCTCACCGAGCTTGGGGTTATCCTACGAGCAGTACTTC. This codes for CASSPSLGLSYEQYF.

Only a few counts were recorded for this clonotype. J is TRBJ1-2 and V is TRBV29-1; D not certain. The V gene's germline CDR1 is SQVTM and CDR2 ANQGSEA. Trimming pared 3 bases from V and 9 bases from J, leaving 8 bases between. This CDR3 region has 10 residues. The DNA for the CDR3 is TGCAGCGTTGACCAGGAGAGCTACACCTTC. It encodes CSVDQESYTF. Drawing the rest from reference TRBV29-1 and TRBJ1-2, the complete variable domain is SAVISQKPSRDICQRGTSLTIQCQVDSQVTMMFWYRQQPGQSLTLIATANQGSEATYESGFVIDKFPISRPNLTFSTLTVSNMSPEDSSIYLCSVDQESYTFGSGTRLTVV.

The chain joins TRBV29-1 to TRBJ2-7, with D unclear. V shed 7 bases and J shed 3 bases, with 16 bases lying between them. CDR1 and CDR2 from the germline V gene are SQVTM and ANQGSEA. The CDR3 length is 13 residues. The CDR3 sequence is CSAQTSVGYEQYF. DNA of the CDR3: TGCAGCGCTCAGACAAGCGTCGGCTACGAGCAGTACTTC.

The rearrangement links TRBV20-1 to TRBJ2-7; 12 bases are a match to TRBD2. CDR3 length equals 13 residues. Germline V gene sequence: CDR1 DFQATT, CDR2 SNEGSKA (reference sequence). The V segment lost 6 bases and the J segment 3 bases; nucleotides outside the gene matches: 3. The DNA for the CDR3 is TGCAGTGCCCCGGGACTAGCGGGCTACGAGCAGTACTTC. Residues: CSAPGLAGYEQYF.

The V call is TRBV20-1, the J call TRBJ2-1; D remains unclear. From germline, CDR1 is DFQATT and CDR2 SNEGSKA (reference sequence). The ends were cut back, 0 bases at V and 7 bases at J, with 13 bases in the middle. The CDR3 is 14 amino acids. This CDR3 is CSARDFLALNEQFF. In DNA form, the CDR3 reads TGCAGTGCTAGAGATTTCTTAGCACTTAATGAGCAGTTCTTC.

V usage is TRBV21-1 and J usage is TRBJ2-1; TRBD2 reflects the table's D call only, with no check against the DNA. TRBV21-1 is termed a pseudogene. The length of the CDR3 is 15 residues. The CDR3, as DNA: TGTGCCAGCAGACTTGGACTAGGGGCCTACAATGAGCAGTTCTTC. Residues: CASRLGLGAYNEQFF.

The chain employs TRBV12-3 or TRBV12-4 and TRBJ1-1; D not resolved. The CDR3 length is 11 residues. The V and J ends lost 6 bases and 11 bases respectively, with 13 bases between them. CDR3 nucleotides: TGTGCCAGCAGCACCCTCCTAAGGGCTTTCTTT. Translation: CASSTLLRAFF.

Regarding this clonotype: A read error may produce the germline difference seen at one junction end. This chain links TRBV7-2 with TRBJ2-5, with D uncertain. Near its end, the DNA agrees better with TRBJ2-7, so the J call may be wrong. The CDR3 is 14 residues long. Germline lookup yields CDR1 SGHTA and CDR2 FQGNSA. CDR3 amino acids: CVSSLYIGSYEQYF. The CDR3 DNA is TGTGTCAGCAGCTTATATATCGGTTCCTACGAGCAGTACTTC.

Only one count was recorded for this clonotype. The chain has TRBV9 and TRBJ2-1; D gene ambiguous. The CDR3 spans 14 residues. V was pared by 0 bases and J by 5 bases, with 9 bases between. The germline V gene has CDR1 SGDLS and CDR2 YYNGEE. This CDR3 is CASSVGTQNNEQFF. In nucleotides, the CDR3 is TGTGCCAGCAGCGTAGGGACGCAAAACAATGAGCAGTTCTTC.

This clonotype was observed a few times. V gene TRBV28 combines with J gene TRBJ2-1; TRBD2 matches at 13 bases. The CDR3 has 15 amino acids. The germline V gene encodes CDR1 MDHEN and CDR2 SYDVKM. V trimming: 6 bases; J trimming: 15 bases; junction bases outside the gene matches: 14. For the CDR3, the DNA is TGTGCCAGCAGCACACCGGGACTAGCGGGATGGGCTGGGTTCTTC. Encoded protein: CASSTPGLAGWAGFF.

There are a few counts of this clonotype. CDR3 loop: CASSVVEGETQYF. In DNA form, the CDR3 reads TGTGCCAGCAGCGTAGTAGAAGGGGAGACCCAGTACTTC. This rearrangement joins TRBV9 to TRBJ2-5; D is unresolved. The CDR3 spans 13 residues. Germline values: CDR1 SGDLS, CDR2 YYNGEE. V was shortened by 0 bases and J by 5 bases, with 8 bases between the two germline ends.

CDR3 protein: CASSAQTGPYEQYF. In DNA form, the CDR3 reads TGTGCCAGCAGCGCCCAGACAGGGCCTTACGAGCAGTACTTC. J is TRBJ2-7 and V is TRBV9; 7 positions match TRBD1. Germline-derived CDR1 and CDR2 are SGDLS and YYNGEE. Trimming took 3 bases from V and 4 from J; bases not matched to a gene: 7. CDR3 length: 14 amino acids.

The CDR3 spells CASSGWTGYNEQFF. Written as DNA, the CDR3 is TGTGCCAGCAGCGGTTGGACAGGGTACAATGAGCAGTTCTTC. V and J are TRBV7-9 and TRBJ2-1, with 8 bases matching TRBD1. The CDR3 is 14 amino acids. The germline V gene has CDR1 SEHNR and CDR2 FQNEAQ (reference sequence). J was trimmed by 4 bases and V by 5 bases; bases with no gene match: 4.

The chain is built from TRBV27 and TRBJ2-4; D tentatively fits TRBD1 or TRBD2 (6 bases each). The last part of the DNA fits TRBJ2-7 better; the J call may be wrong. Germline CDR1 and CDR2: MNHEY and SMNVEV (reference sequence). The CDR3 runs to 14 residues. CDR3 nucleotide sequence: TGTGCCAGCAGTTTCAGGGGTGGGGGGCGCGAGCAGTACTTC. This codes for CASSFRGGGREQYF.

This clonotype was seen a few times. V is TRBV5-1 and J is TRBJ2-3; D not resolved. This CDR3 region has 14 residues. V was trimmed by 1 base and J by 2 bases, leaving 8 bases between them. Germline CDR1 and CDR2: SGHRS and YFSETQ. This CDR3 reads CASSLFFYTDTQYF. The DNA for the CDR3 is TGCGCCAGCAGCTTGTTCTTCTACACAGATACGCAGTATTTT.

This clonotype was counted only a few times. The J gene is TRBJ2-4, the V gene TRBV12-3 or TRBV12-4; 8 bases agree with TRBD1. V gave up 6 bases and J gave up 7 bases; unmatched junction bases: 8. CDR3 length: 14 residues. CDR3 DNA sequence: TGTGCCAGCAGGCGACAGGGGAGGAGGAACATTCAGTACTTC. This sequence encodes CASRRQGRRNIQYF.

V gene TRBV3-1 combines with J gene TRBJ2-1; 9 bases line up with TRBD1. The germline V gene encodes CDR1 LGHDT and CDR2 YNNKEL (reference sequence). This CDR3 region has 16 residues. Trimming removed 3 bases from V and 2 bases from J; junction bases left unmatched: 5. The CDR3 reads CASSHPGTGPYNEQFF. The DNA of the CDR3 is TGTGCCAGCAGCCACCCCGGGACAGGGCCCTACAATGAGCAGTTCTTC.

The CDR3 DNA reads TGCGCCAGCAGCTCCTATACAGGTTATGGCTACACCTTC. Its protein product is CASSSYTGYGYTF. This chain joins TRBV5-1 and TRBJ1-2; D is perhaps TRBD1 (5 bases). V was clipped by 3 bases and J by 5 bases, with 11 bases between them. Germline lookup yields CDR1 SGHRS and CDR2 YFSETQ. This CDR3 has 13 amino acids. The whole variable domain, filled in from reference TRBV5-1 and TRBJ1-2, reads KAGVTQTPRYLIKTRGQQVTLSCSPISGHRSVSWYQQTPGQGLQFLFEYFSETQRNKGNFPGRFSGRQFSNSRSEMNVSTLELGDSALYLCASSSYTGYGYTFGSGTRLTVV.

The chain is built from TRBV11-2 and TRBJ2-1; 11 bases match TRBD2. The ends lost 0 bases at V and 5 bases at J; junction bases unmatched: 9. This CDR3 region has 18 residues. Germline CDR1 and CDR2: SGHAT and FQNNGV. Written as DNA, the CDR3 is TGTGCCAGCAGCTTAGATTTTGGACTAGCGGGTAAAAACAATGAGCAGTTCTTC. This gives the protein CASSLDFGLAGKNNEQFF.